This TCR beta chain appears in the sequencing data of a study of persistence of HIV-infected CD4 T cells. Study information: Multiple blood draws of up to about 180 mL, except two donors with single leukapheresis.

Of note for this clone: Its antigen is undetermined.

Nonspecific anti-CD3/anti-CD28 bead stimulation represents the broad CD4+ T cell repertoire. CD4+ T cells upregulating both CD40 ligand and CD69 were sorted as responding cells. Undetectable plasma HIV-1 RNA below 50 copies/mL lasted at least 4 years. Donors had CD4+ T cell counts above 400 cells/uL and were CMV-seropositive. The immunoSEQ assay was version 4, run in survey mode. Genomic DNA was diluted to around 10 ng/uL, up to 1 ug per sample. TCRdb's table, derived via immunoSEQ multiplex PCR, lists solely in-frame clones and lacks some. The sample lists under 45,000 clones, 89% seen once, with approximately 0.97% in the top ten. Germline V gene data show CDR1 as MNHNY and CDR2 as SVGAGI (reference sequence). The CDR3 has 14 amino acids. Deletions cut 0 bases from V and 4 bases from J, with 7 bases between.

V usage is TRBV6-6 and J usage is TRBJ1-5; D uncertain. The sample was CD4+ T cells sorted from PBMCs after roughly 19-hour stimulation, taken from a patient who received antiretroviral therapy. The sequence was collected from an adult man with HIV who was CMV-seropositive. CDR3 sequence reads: CASSYSTRNQPQHF. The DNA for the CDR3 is TGTGCCAGCAGTTACTCCACCCGTAATCAGCCCCAGCATTTT.